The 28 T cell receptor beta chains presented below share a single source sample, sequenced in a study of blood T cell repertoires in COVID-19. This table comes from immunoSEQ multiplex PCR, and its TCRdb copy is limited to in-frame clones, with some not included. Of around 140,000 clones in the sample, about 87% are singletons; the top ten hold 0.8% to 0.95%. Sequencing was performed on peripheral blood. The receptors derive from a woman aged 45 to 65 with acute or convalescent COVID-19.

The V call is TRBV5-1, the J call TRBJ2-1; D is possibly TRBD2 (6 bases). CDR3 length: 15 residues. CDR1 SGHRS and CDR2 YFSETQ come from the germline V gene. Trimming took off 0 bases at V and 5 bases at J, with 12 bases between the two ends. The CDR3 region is CASSLVEGRNNEQFF. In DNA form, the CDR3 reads TGCGCCAGCAGCTTGGTGGAAGGGAGGAACAATGAGCAGTTCTTC. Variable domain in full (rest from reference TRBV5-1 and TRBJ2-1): KAGVTQTPRYLIKTRGQQVTLSCSPISGHRSVSWYQQTPGQGLQFLFEYFSETQRNKGNFPGRFSGRQFSNSRSEMNVSTLELGDSALYLCASSLVEGRNNEQFFGPGTRLTVL.

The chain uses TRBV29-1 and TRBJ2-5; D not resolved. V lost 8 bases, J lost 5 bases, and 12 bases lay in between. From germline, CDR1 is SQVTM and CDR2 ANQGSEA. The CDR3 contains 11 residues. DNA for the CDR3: TGCAGCATCGACACAGCTGAGACCCAGTACTTC. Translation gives CSIDTAETQYF.

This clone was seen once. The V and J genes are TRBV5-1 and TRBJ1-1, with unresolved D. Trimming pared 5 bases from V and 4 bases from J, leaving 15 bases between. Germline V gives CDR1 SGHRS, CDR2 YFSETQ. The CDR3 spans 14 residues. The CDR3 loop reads CASSQGPGSTEAFF. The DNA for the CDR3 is TGCGCCAGCAGTCAAGGGCCGGGGAGCACTGAAGCTTTCTTT.

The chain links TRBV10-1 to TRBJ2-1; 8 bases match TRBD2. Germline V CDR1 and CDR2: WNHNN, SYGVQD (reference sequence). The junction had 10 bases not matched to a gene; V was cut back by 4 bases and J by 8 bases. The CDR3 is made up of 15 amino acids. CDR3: CASSGNAGGSHEQFF. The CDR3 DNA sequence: TGCGCCAGCAGTGGTAATGCGGGAGGTTCCCATGAGCAGTTCTTC.

The CDR3 loop reads CATSDFSSGGSSYNEQFF. CDR3 bases: TGTGCCACCAGTGATTTTAGTAGCGGTGGGTCCTCCTACAATGAGCAGTTCTTC. The J gene is TRBJ2-1, the V gene TRBV24-1; D perhaps matches TRBD2 (6 bases). CDR3 size: 18 residues. Germline CDR1 is KGHDR and CDR2 is SFDVKD. Trimming stripped 1 base from V and 0 bases from J, with 15 bases between.

The CDR3: CASSQDRYSSDTQYF. The CDR3 bases are TGTGCCAGCAGCCAAGATCGTTACAGCTCAGATACGCAGTATTTT. The gene calls are TRBV4-2 and TRBJ2-3; no firm D call. The CDR3 spans 15 residues. Germline V gene data show CDR1 as LGHNA and CDR2 as YNFKEQ. V lost 0 bases to trimming and J lost 4 bases, with 11 bases between them.

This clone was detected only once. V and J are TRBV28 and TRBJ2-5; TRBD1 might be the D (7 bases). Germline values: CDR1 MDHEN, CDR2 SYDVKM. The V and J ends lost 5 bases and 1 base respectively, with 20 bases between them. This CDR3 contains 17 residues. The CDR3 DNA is TGTGCCAGCAGTCCGACCTTTGCAGGGGGGTTCCAAGAGACCCAGTACTTC. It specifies CASSPTFAGGFQETQYF.

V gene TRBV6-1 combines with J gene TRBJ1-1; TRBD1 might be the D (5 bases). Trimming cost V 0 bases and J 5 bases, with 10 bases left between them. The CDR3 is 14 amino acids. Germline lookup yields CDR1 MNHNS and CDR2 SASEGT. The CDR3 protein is CASSEAPGRTEAFF. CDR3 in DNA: TGTGCCAGCAGTGAAGCCCCAGGGCGGACTGAAGCTTTCTTT.

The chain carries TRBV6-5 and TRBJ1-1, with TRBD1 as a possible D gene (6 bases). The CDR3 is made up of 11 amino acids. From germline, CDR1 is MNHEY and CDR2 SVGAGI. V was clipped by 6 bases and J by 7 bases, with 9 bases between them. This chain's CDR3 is CASRDSLEAFF. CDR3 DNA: TGTGCCAGCAGGGACAGTCTTGAAGCTTTCTTT.

The CDR3 DNA is TGTGCCAGCAGCCCACAGGGGAACACCGGGGAGCTGTTTTTT. This sequence encodes CASSPQGNTGELFF. The genes are TRBV9 and TRBJ2-2; weak D call: TRBD1 (6 bases). Trimming shortened V by 4 bases and J by 1 base, and 8 bases separated the two germline ends. Germline CDR1 is SGDLS and CDR2 is YYNGEE. There are 14 residues in the CDR3.

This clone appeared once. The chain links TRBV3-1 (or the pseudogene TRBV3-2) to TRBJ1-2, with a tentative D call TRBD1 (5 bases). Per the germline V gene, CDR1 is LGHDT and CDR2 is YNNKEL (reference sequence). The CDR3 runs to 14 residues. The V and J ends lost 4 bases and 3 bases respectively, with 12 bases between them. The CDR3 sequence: CASSPWAGDYGYTF. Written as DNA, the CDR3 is TGTGCCAGCAGCCCTTGGGCGGGGGACTATGGCTACACCTTC.

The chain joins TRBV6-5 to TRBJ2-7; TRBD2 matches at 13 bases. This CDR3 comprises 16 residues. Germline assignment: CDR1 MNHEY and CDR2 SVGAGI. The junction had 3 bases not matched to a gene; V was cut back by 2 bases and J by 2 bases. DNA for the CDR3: TGTGCCAGCAGTTACCGTGGACTAGCGGGGGCCTACGAGCAGTACTTC. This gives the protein CASSYRGLAGAYEQYF.

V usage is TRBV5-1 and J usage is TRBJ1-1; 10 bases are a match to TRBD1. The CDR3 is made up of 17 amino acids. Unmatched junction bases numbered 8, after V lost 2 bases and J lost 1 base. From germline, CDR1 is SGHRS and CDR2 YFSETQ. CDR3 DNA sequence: TGCGCCAGCAGCTTCGGGGACAGGGGCGTGTCGAACACTGAAGCTTTCTTT. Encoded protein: CASSFGDRGVSNTEAFF.

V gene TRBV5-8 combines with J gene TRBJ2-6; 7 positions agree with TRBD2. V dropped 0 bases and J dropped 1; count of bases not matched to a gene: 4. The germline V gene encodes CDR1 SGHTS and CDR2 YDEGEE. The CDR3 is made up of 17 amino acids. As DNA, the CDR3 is TGTGCCAGCAGCTTGGTCGCGGGAGTGTCTGGGGCCAACGTCCTGACTTTC. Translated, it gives CASSLVAGVSGANVLTF.

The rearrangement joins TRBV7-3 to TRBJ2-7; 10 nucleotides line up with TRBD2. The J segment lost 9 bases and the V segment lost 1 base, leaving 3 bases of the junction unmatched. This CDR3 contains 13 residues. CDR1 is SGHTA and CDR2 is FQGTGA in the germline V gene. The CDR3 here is CASSLKASGGQYF. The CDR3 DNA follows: TGTGCCAGCAGCTTAAAGGCTAGCGGGGGGCAGTACTTC.

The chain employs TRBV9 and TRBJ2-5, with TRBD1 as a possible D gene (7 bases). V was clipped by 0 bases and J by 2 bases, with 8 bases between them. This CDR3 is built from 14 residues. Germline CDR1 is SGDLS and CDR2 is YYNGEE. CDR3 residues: CASSVAGGQETQYF. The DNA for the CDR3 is TGTGCCAGCAGCGTAGCAGGGGGGCAAGAGACCCAGTACTTC.

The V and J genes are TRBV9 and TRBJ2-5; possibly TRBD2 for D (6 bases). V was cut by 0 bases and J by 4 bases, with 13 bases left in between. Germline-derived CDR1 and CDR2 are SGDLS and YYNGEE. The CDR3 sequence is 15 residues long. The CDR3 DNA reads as TGTGCCAGCAGCGTAGCTGGTCGGGGGACAGAGACCCAGTACTTC. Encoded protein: CASSVAGRGTETQYF.

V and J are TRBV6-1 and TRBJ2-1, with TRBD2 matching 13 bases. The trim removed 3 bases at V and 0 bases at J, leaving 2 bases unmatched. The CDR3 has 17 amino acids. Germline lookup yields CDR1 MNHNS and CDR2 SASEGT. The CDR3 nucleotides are TGTGCCAGCAGTGAGACTAGCGGGGGGCCCTCCTACAATGAGCAGTTCTTC. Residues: CASSETSGGPSYNEQFF.

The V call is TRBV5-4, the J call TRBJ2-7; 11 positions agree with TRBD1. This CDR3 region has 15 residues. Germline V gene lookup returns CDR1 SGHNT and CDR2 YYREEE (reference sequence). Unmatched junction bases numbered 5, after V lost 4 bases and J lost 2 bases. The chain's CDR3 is CASSTGTGGTYEQYF. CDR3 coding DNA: TGTGCCAGCAGCACCGGGACAGGGGGGACCTACGAGCAGTACTTC.

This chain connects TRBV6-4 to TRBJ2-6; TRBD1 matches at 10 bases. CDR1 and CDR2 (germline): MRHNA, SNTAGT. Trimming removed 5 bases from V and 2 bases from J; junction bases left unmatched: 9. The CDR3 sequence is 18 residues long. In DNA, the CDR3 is TGTGCCAGCAGTCCTTTCGGGACAGGGGATCCTGGGGCCAACGTCCTGACTTTC. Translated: CASSPFGTGDPGANVLTF.

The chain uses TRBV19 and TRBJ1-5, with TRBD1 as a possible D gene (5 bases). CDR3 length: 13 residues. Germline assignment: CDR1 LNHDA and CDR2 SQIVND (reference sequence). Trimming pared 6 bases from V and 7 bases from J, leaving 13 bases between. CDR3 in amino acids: CASSPDSDQPQHF. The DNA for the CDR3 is TGTGCCAGTAGCCCTGACAGTGACCAGCCCCAGCATTTT.

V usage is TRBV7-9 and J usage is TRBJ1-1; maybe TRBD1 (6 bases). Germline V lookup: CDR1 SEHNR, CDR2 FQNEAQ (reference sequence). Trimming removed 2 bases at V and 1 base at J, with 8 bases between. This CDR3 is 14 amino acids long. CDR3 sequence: CASSLQGTNTEAFF. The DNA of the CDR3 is TGTGCCAGCAGCTTACAGGGGACGAACACTGAAGCTTTCTTT.

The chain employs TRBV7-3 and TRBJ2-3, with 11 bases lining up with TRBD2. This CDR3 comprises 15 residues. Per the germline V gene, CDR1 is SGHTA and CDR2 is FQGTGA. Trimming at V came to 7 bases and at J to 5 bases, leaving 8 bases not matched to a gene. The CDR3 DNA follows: TGTGCCAGCACCAATAGCGGGGGGGCCCGAGATACGCAGTATTTT. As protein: CASTNSGGARDTQYF. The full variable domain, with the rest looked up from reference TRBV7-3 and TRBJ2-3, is GAGVSQTPSNKVTEKGKYVELRCDPISGHTALYWYRQSLGQGPEFLIYFQGTGAADDSGLPNDRFFAVRPEGSVSTLKIQRTERGDSAVYLCASTNSGGARDTQYFGPGTRLTVL.

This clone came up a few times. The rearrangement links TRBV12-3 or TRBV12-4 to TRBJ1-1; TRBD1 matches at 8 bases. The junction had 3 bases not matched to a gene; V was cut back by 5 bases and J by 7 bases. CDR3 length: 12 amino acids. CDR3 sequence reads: CASSPGTGEAFF. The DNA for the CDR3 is TGTGCCAGCAGTCCGGGGACAGGTGAAGCTTTCTTT.

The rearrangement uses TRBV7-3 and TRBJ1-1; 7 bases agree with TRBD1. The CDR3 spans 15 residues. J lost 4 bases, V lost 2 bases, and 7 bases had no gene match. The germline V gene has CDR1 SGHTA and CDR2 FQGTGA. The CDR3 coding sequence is TGTGCCAGCAGCTTAGATGCGAAGGGGGCCACTGAAGCTTTCTTT. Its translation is CASSLDAKGATEAFF.

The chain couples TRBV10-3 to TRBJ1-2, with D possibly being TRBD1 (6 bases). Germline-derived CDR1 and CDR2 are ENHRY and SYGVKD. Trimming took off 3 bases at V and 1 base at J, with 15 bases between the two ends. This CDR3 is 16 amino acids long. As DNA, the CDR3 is TGTGCCATCAGTGAAAACCTAATGGACAGTAACTATGGCTACACCTTC. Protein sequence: CAISENLMDSNYGYTF.

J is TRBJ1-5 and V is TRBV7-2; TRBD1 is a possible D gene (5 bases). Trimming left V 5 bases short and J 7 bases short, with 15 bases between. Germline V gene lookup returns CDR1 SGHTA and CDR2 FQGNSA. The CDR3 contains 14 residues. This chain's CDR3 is CASSKDGGNQPQHF. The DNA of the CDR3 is TGTGCCAGCAGCAAAGACGGGGGGAACCAGCCCCAGCATTTT.

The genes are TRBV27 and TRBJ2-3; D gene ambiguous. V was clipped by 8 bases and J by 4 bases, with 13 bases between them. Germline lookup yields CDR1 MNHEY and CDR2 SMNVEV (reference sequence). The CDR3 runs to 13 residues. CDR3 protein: CASSFTGPDTQYF. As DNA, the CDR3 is TGTGCCAGCTCTTTTACTGGGCCAGATACGCAGTATTTT.